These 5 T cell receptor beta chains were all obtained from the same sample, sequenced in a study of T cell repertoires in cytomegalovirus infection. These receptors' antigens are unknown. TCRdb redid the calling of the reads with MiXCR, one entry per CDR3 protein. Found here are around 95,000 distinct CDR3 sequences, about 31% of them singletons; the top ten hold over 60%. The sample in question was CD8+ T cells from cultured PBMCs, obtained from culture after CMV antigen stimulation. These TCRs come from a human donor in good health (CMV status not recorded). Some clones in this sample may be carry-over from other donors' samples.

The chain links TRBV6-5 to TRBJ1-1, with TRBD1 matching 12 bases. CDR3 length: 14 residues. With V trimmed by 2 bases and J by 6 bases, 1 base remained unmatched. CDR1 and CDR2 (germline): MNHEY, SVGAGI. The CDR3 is CASSYGTGGSEAFF. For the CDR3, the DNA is TGTGCCAGCAGTTACGGGACAGGGGGCTCTGAAGCTTTCTTT.

CDR3 region: CASSMSNTRHNEQFF. In DNA form, the CDR3 reads TGTGCCAGTAGTATGAGTAACACTAGACACAATGAGCAGTTCTTC. The chain couples TRBV19 to TRBJ2-1; D may be TRBD2 (5 bases). Trimming shortened V by 3 bases and J by 5 bases, and 14 bases separated the two germline ends. Per germline, CDR1 LNHDA and CDR2 SQIVND (reference sequence). The CDR3 totals 15 residues. The full variable domain, with the rest looked up from reference TRBV19 and TRBJ2-1, is DGGITQSPKYLFRKEGQNVTLSCEQNLNHDAMYWYRQDPGQGLRLIYYSQIVNDFQKGDIAEGYSVSREKKESFPLTVTSAQKNPTAFYLCASSMSNTRHNEQFFGPGTRLTVL.

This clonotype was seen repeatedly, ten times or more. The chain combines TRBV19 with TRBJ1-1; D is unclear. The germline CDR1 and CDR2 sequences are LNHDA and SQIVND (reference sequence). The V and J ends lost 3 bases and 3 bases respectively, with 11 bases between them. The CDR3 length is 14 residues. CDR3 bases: TGTGCCAGTAGTATCGAAGACACCTACACTGAAGCTTTCTTT. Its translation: CASSIEDTYTEAFF.

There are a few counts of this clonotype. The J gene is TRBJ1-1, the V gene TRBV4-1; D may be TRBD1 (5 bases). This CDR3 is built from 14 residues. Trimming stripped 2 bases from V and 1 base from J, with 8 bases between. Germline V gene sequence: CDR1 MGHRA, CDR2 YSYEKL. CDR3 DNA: TGCGCCAGCAGCCAACAGGACACGAACACTGAAGCTTTCTTT. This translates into CASSQQDTNTEAFF.

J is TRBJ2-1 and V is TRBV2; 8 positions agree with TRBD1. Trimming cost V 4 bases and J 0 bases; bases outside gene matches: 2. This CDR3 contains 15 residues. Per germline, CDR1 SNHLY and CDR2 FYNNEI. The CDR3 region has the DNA TGTGCCAGCAGTGGGGGACAGGCCTCCTACAATGAGCAGTTCTTC. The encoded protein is CASSGGQASYNEQFF. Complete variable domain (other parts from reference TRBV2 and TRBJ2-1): EPEVTQTPSHQVTQMGQEVILRCVPISNHLYFYWYRQILGQKVEFLVSFYNNEISEKSEIFDDQFSVERPDGSNFTLKIRSTKLEDSAMYFCASSGGQASYNEQFFGPGTRLTVL.